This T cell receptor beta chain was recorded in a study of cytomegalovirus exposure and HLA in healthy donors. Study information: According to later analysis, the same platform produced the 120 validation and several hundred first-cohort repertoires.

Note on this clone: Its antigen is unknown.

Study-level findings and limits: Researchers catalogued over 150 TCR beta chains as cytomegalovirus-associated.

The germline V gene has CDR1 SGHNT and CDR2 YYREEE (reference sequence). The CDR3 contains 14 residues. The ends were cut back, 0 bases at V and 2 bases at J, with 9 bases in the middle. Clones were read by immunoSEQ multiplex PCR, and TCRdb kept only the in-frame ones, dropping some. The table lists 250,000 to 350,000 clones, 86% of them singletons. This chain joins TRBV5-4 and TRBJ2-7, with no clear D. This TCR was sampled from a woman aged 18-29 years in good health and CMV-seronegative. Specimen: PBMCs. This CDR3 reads CASSLDYNTYEQYF. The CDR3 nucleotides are TGTGCCAGCAGCTTGGATTACAACACCTACGAGCAGTACTTC.